The clone carrying this T cell receptor (beta chain) was observed many times. What it recognizes is unknown. CDR1 is SGHAT and CDR2 is FQNNGV in the germline V gene. The CDR3 runs 15 residues. Trimming shortened V by 1 base and J by 3 bases, and 10 bases separated the two germline ends. This entry belongs to a study of Graves' ophthalmopathy and Graves' hyperthyroidism. About the research overall: Before any treatment was given, at initial diagnosis, peripheral blood was collected.

TCR beta CDR3 amplification used RNA transcripts. RT-PCR in the first round used HTBI primers; a second-round multiplex PCR followed. One entry per CDR3 protein, called by TCRdb with MiXCR from the multiplex PCR reads. The sample consists of about 210,000 distinct CDR3 sequences, under 30% of them appearing once. Notes on the study in general: Ophthalmopathy progression predictions by the model showed 72.22% specificity and roughly 71% sensitivity.

Ophthalmopathic donors had moderate-to-severe activity, CAS ≥3 and NOSPECS ≥4, with disease that had lasted under 3 months. The TCR sequence derives from a man aged 50-59 years with Graves' ophthalmopathy. Sequencing used peripheral blood. The gene calls are TRBV11-2 and TRBJ1-5, with D possibly matching TRBD1 (5 bases). CDR3 loop: CASSLGFGANQPQHF. The DNA for the CDR3 is TGTGCCAGCAGCTTAGGGTTCGGGGCCAATCAGCCCCAGCATTTT.